This TCR beta chain was obtained from a study of T cells in Graves' hyperthyroidism and ophthalmopathy. Study overall: Blood was drawn when the patient was first diagnosed and still untreated.

Trimming cost V 4 bases and J 11 bases, with 15 bases left between them. The length of the CDR3 is 12 residues. CDR1 SGHDT and CDR2 YYEEEE come from the germline V gene. TCR beta CDR3 sequences were amplified from RNA transcripts. A first-round RT-PCR of the TCR CDR3 used the HTBI primer set. TCRdb used MiXCR to reprocess the multiplex PCR reads, holding one entry per CDR3 protein. Here the sample spans about 680,000 distinct CDR3 sequences, 30% to 40% being singletons. The receptor was derived from a woman in her thirties or forties with Graves' hyperthyroidism. This chain connects TRBV5-6 to TRBJ1-1, with D possibly TRBD1 on 5 matching bases. Sequencing input: blood. The CDR3 spells CASSRQWLRAFF. CDR3 nucleotide sequence: TGTGCCAGCAGCCGACAGTGGCTTCGGGCTTTCTTT.